A selection of T cell receptor beta chains follows, all from one sample in a study of blood T cell repertoires in COVID-19. The table came from immunoSEQ multiplex PCR; TCRdb's copy has only in-frame clones and leaves some out. Of about 140,000 clones in the sample, more than 70% were seen once. Material for sequencing was PBMCs or T cells enriched from blood (not recorded which). Receptors originate from a man aged 40-50 years with acute COVID-19. The CDR3 runs from the conserved cysteine through the conserved F or W. D genes are given only for firm matches. A row's size may be missing; if present it is once, few, many or a size class.

d_gene	v_gene	len	abundance	j_gene	CDR3nt	CDR3aa
TRBD1	TRBV18	16	-	TRBJ2-7	TGTGCCAGCCACCATGCTTCCCGGGACAGACCTCGCGAGCAGTACTTC	CASHHASRDRPREQYF
TRBD2	TRBV30	15	-	TRBJ2-3	TGTGCCTGGAATGGTGCGGGGGGTTTTATGGATACGCAGTATTTT	CAWNGAGGFMDTQYF
TRBD1	TRBV7-2	15	-	TRBJ1-3	TGTGCCAGCAGCGTTAGCGTAGGGGGCGGAAACACCATATATTTT	CASSVSVGGGNTIYF
-	TRBV27	16	few	TRBJ2-1	TGTAATGCTTCCAGTGGGAGGCCAGAAATGTTGGATGAGCAGTTCTTC	CNASSGRPEMLDEQFF
-	TRBV5-1	12	-	TRBJ2-2	TGCGCCAGCAGCTTCAGCACCGGGGAGCTGTTTTTT	CASSFSTGELFF
-	TRBV7-9	15	-	TRBJ1-4	TGTGCCAGCAGCGAATCTCAGGGGACGGATGAAAAACTGTTTTTT	CASSESQGTDEKLFF
-	TRBV28	16	-	TRBJ1-3	TGTGCCAGCAGTTTATCCCCAGGGGAAGGCCGAAACACCATATATTTT	CASSLSPGEGRNTIYF
TRBD1	TRBV18	15	-	TRBJ1-2	TGTGCCAGCTCACCCCCAGGGGGCGCTACCTATGGCTACACCTTC	CASSPPGGATYGYTF
-	TRBV20-1	12	-	TRBJ2-7	TGCAGTGCTAGTAAGCCTCCTCCTGAGCAGTACTTC	CSASKPPPEQYF
-	TRBV5-1	13	-	TRBJ2-1	TGCGCCAGCAGCTTCGACAGCTACAATGAGCAGTTCTTC	CASSFDSYNEQFF
TRBD1	TRBV13	17	once	TRBJ2-4	TGTGCCAGCAGCTCTCGGGACAGTCGAGTGGGCAAAAACATTCAGTACTTC	CASSSRDSRVGKNIQYF
-	TRBV3-1/TRBV3-2	12	-	TRBJ2-7	TGTGCCAGCAGCCAGGACTACGACGAGCAGTACTTC	CASSQDYDEQYF
-	TRBV28	15	-	TRBJ2-2	TGTGCCAGCAGTTTAGGGGCAGCGAACACCGGGGAGCTGTTTTTT	CASSLGAANTGELFF
TRBD1	TRBV27	15	-	TRBJ2-7	TGTGCCAGCAGTTTACTCGGACAGGGGGCATACGAGCAGTACTTC	CASSLLGQGAYEQYF
TRBD1	TRBV6-4	16	-	TRBJ2-7	TGTGCCAGCAGTGACTCAAGGGACAGGGGGCTCTACGAGCAGTACTTC	CASSDSRDRGLYEQYF
TRBD2	TRBV6-2/TRBV6-3	16	once	TRBJ2-2	TGTGCCAGCAGTTACAGACTAGCGACGAACACCGGGGAGCTGTTTTTT	CASSYRLATNTGELFF
TRBD1	TRBV9	16	-	TRBJ1-3	TGTGCCAGCAGCCTAAAGGGGGCGTTCTCTGGAAACACCATATATTTT	CASSLKGAFSGNTIYF
-	TRBV2	14	-	TRBJ1-4	TGTGCCAGCTCTAATTCGGCAACTAATGAAAAACTGTTTTTT	CASSNSATNEKLFF
-	TRBV11-2	17	-	TRBJ1-6	TGTGCCAGCAGCTTAGATCGAATCGGGCAGGGAAGATCACCCCTCCACTTT	CASSLDRIGQGRSPLHF
-	TRBV9	16	-	TRBJ2-2	TGTGCCAGCAGCCCTACTCGGACAGCGAACACCGGGGAGCTGTTTTTT	CASSPTRTANTGELFF
TRBD1	TRBV18	14	-	TRBJ1-1	TGTGCCAGCTCATTACAGGGGGCTACGGCTGAAGCTTTCTTT	CASSLQGATAEAFF
TRBD1	TRBV19	14	-	TRBJ2-7	TGTGCCAGTAGTACGGGACAGGGGCCCTACGAGCAGTACTTC	CASSTGQGPYEQYF
-	TRBV7-2	15	once	TRBJ1-5	TGTGCCAGCAGCACCGGAAGGGGTCGCAATCAGCCCCAGCATTTT	CASSTGRGRNQPQHF
-	TRBV4-3	14	-	TRBJ2-5	TGCGCCAGCAGCCTAGAAGCAGGGGCAGAGACCCAGTACTTC	CASSLEAGAETQYF
TRBD2	TRBV7-7	15	once	TRBJ2-5	TGTGCCAGCAGCGCGGGACTAGCGGGGGGAGAGACCCAGTACTTC	CASSAGLAGGETQYF
-	TRBV11-2	13	-	TRBJ1-1	TGTGCCAGCAGCTTAGCAGGACAGTCTGAAGCTTTCTTT	CASSLAGQSEAFF
TRBD2	TRBV7-9	17	-	TRBJ2-7	TGTGCCAGCAGCTCGGGACTAGTCGGTTCTGACTACTACGAGCAGTACTTC	CASSSGLVGSDYYEQYF
TRBD1	TRBV18	16	-	TRBJ1-2	TGTGCCAGCTCACCAACATCGGACAGGGGTGACTATGGCTACACCTTC	CASSPTSDRGDYGYTF
TRBD1	TRBV11-2	14	-	TRBJ1-1	TGTGCCAGCAGCCCCTGGACAGGGCAAGGTGAAGCTTTCTTT	CASSPWTGQGEAFF
-	TRBV24-1	14	-	TRBJ2-5	TGTGCCACCAGTGAAGGGACTTTCCAAGAGACCCAGTACTTC	CATSEGTFQETQYF
-	TRBV10-3	17	-	TRBJ1-6	TGTGCCATCAGTCCCCAGAGAGGGGCGGGAAATAATTCACCCCTCCACTTT	CAISPQRGAGNNSPLHF
TRBD2	TRBV4-1	18	-	TRBJ2-1	TGCGCCAGCAGCCAACAGGGACTAGCGGGAGACTCCTACAATGAGCAGTTCTTC	CASSQQGLAGDSYNEQFF
TRBD2	TRBV9	18	-	TRBJ2-2	TGTGCCAGCAGCGCCAATCTAGCGGGAGGCTCGAACACCGGGGAGCTGTTTTTT	CASSANLAGGSNTGELFF
TRBD2	TRBV18	16	-	TRBJ2-3	TGTGCCAGCTCACCACAAATAGCGGGAAACACAGATACGCAGTATTTT	CASSPQIAGNTDTQYF
-	TRBV27	16	-	TRBJ2-7	TGTGCCAGCAGTTTATCCCAGGGACAATTCCCTTACGAGCAGTACTTC	CASSLSQGQFPYEQYF
-	TRBV11-2	14	few	TRBJ2-1	TGTGCCAGCAGCTACAGGAGTGATTACAATGAGCAGTTCTTC	CASSYRSDYNEQFF
-	TRBV5-1	13	-	TRBJ2-5	TGCGCCAGCAGCTTCCTTCCCCAAGAGACCCAGTACTTC	CASSFLPQETQYF
-	TRBV5-1	14	few	TRBJ2-1	TGCGCCAGCAGGAGGGGGGGATTCGTGGATGAGCAGTTCTTC	CASRRGGFVDEQFF
-	TRBV6-6	15	-	TRBJ2-2	TGTGCCAGCAGTTACCCGGGGGGCTACACCGGGGAGCTGTTTTTT	CASSYPGGYTGELFF
-	TRBV2	13	-	TRBJ2-6	TGTGCCACCGAACGGTCTGGGGCCAACGTCCTGACTTTC	CATERSGANVLTF
-	TRBV2	11	-	TRBJ1-5	TGTGCCAGCCGATTGGGAGGGCCCCAGCATTTT	CASRLGGPQHF